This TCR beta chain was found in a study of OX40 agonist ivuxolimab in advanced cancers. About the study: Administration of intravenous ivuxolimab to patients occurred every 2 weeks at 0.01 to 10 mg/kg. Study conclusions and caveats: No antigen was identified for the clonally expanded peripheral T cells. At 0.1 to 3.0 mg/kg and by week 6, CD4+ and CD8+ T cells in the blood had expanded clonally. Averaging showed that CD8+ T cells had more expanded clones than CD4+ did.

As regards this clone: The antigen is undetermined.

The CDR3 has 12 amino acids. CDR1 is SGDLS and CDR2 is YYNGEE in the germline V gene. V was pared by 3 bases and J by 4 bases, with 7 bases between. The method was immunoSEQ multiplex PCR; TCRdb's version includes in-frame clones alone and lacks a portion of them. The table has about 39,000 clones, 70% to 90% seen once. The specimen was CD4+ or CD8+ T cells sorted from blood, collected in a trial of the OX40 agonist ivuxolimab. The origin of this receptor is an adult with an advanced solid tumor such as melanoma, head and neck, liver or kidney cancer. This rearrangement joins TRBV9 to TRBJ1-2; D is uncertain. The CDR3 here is CASSEDPYGYTF. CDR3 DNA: TGTGCCAGCAGCGAGGACCCCTATGGCTACACCTTC.